One and the same sample provided the 15 T cell receptor beta chains below, sequenced in a study of neurological immune-mediated disorders. TCRdb re-called the 5' RACE reads through MiXCR, storing one row per CDR3 protein. The sample lists around 25,000 distinct CDR3 sequences; around an eighth were seen once. The sample consisted of PBMCs. The receptors derive from a woman aged 40 to 55 with HTLV-1-associated myelopathy (HAM/TSP).

This clonotype was seen repeatedly, ten times or more. V gene TRBV7-9 combines with J gene TRBJ1-1; D unclear. The ends were cut back, 1 base at V and 6 bases at J, with 12 bases in the middle. The CDR3 is made up of 14 amino acids. The germline gives CDR1 SEHNR, CDR2 FQNEAQ (reference sequence). This CDR3 is CASSLEGRGAEAFF. The CDR3 DNA sequence: TGTGCCAGCAGCTTAGAGGGCCGCGGCGCTGAAGCTTTCTTT.

This clonotype was picked up many times. The gene calls are TRBV5-1 and TRBJ1-1, with D uncertain. The V gene's germline CDR1 is SGHRS and CDR2 YFSETQ. The CDR3 is 13 amino acids. Between the trimmed V and J ends, which lost 0 bases and 8 bases, there was a span of 11 bases. Written as DNA, the CDR3 is TGCGCCAGCAGCTTGGCCGAGGAGACAGAAGCTTTCTTT. Its translation: CASSLAEETEAFF.

This clonotype came up many times. V usage is TRBV24-1 and J usage is TRBJ2-1, with 9 bases aligning to TRBD2. After removal of 9 bases from V and 7 bases from J, the junction contained 9 bases not matched to a gene. In germline, CDR1 is KGHDR, CDR2 SFDVKD. This CDR3 is built from 14 residues. The CDR3 spells CATGRASGGNEQFF. Written as DNA, the CDR3 is TGTGCCACCGGGAGGGCCAGCGGGGGGAATGAGCAGTTCTTC.

This clonotype came up many times. The chain carries TRBV10-3 and TRBJ2-3, with D possibly matching TRBD1 (6 bases). Germline CDR1 is ENHRY and CDR2 is SYGVKD. V lost 5 bases and J 3 bases, leaving 12 bases between the germline ends. The CDR3 has 14 amino acids. The CDR3 DNA is TGTGCCATCAGTCCAGGACAGAAGACAGATACGCAGTATTTT. As protein: CAISPGQKTDTQYF.

This clonotype is medium-sized by share. The chain combines TRBV12-3 or TRBV12-4 with TRBJ1-1; D may be TRBD1 (5 bases). V was clipped by 2 bases and J by 4 bases, with 14 bases between them. CDR3 length: 15 amino acids. CDR3 nucleotides: TGTGCCAGCAGTTTAAGTGGGGGGGGGAGCACTGAAGCTTTCTTT. It specifies CASSLSGGGSTEAFF.

This clonotype came up many times. The rearrangement uses TRBV5-1 and TRBJ2-2; 7 bases agree with TRBD1. After removal of 1 base from V and 6 bases from J, the junction contained 12 bases not matched to a gene. Germline V gene lookup returns CDR1 SGHRS and CDR2 YFSETQ. The CDR3 length is 17 residues. CDR3 region: CASSLNSRQGFAGELFF. For the CDR3, the DNA is TGCGCCAGCAGCTTGAACTCGCGACAGGGTTTCGCCGGGGAGCTGTTTTTT.

The table lists this clonotype with many counts. This chain connects TRBV3-1 to TRBJ2-2; possibly TRBD1 for D (7 bases). This CDR3 has 15 amino acids. From germline, CDR1 is LGHDT and CDR2 YNNKEL (reference sequence). The V gene lost 4 bases and the J gene lost 6 bases, with 15 bases spanning the gap. The CDR3 coding sequence is TGTGCCAGCAGCCCCAGGGGGGTGGAAGCCGGGGAGCTGTTTTTT. Translating gives CASSPRGVEAGELFF.

This clonotype was observed many times. V gene TRBV29-1 combines with J gene TRBJ2-2; D might be TRBD2 (7 bases). Trimming removed 4 bases from V and 4 bases from J, with 10 bases in between. CDR3 size: 13 residues. Per the germline V gene, CDR1 is SQVTM and CDR2 is ANQGSEA. The CDR3 DNA reads as TGCAGCGTTGGGGGGGGCGCCACCGGGGAGCTGTTTTTT. Protein: CSVGGGATGELFF.

The sample holds many counts of this clonotype. The chain couples TRBV3-1 to TRBJ2-5, with 9 bases lining up with TRBD2. With 11 bases clipped from V and 2 bases from J, the junction kept 12 bases outside the gene matches. This CDR3 comprises 15 residues. CDR1 is LGHDT, CDR2 YNNKEL, per germline (reference sequence). The CDR3 DNA follows: TGTGCCGCCACGACTAGCGGAGAATCTCAAGAGACCCAGTACTTC. It specifies CAATTSGESQETQYF.

This clonotype was detected many times. The chain employs TRBV9 and TRBJ2-7, with 7 bases fitting TRBD1. The CDR3 totals 13 residues. Trimming removed 3 bases from V and 6 bases from J; junction bases left unmatched: 6. Germline lookup yields CDR1 SGDLS and CDR2 YYNGEE. The CDR3 protein is CASSGGRQGEQYF. The CDR3 DNA sequence: TGTGCCAGCAGCGGAGGGAGACAGGGCGAGCAGTACTTC.

This chain connects TRBV5-1 to TRBJ2-3; 12 nucleotides agree with TRBD1. The CDR3 sequence is 15 residues long. Germline V gene lookup returns CDR1 SGHRS and CDR2 YFSETQ. J lost 6 bases, V lost 2 bases, and 4 bases had no gene match. CDR3 in amino acids: CASSFSGTGGDTQYF. The CDR3 bases are TGCGCCAGCAGCTTTTCCGGGACAGGGGGCGATACGCAGTATTTT. Full variable domain (missing parts from reference TRBV5-1 and TRBJ2-3): KAGVTQTPRYLIKTRGQQVTLSCSPISGHRSVSWYQQTPGQGLQFLFEYFSETQRNKGNFPGRFSGRQFSNSRSEMNVSTLELGDSALYLCASSFSGTGGDTQYFGPGTRLTVL.

Comments on this clonotype: This likely comes from a read error, as the CDR3 has no conserved phenylalanine or tryptophan at its end. The limits of the CDR3 on the DNA are not certain, so only TCRdb's listed CDR3 is given. The CDR3 loop reads CSAMTTRTQHL. V gene TRBV20-1 combines with J gene TRBJ2-5; the table's D call of TRBD2 was not tested on the DNA. The CDR3 has 11 residues if both end residues are counted. Germline lookup yields CDR1 DFQATT and CDR2 SNEGSKA (reference sequence).

This clonotype was observed many times. The chain has TRBV18 and TRBJ2-1, with TRBD2 as a possible D gene (5 bases). Trimming cost V 6 bases and J 0 bases, with 12 bases left between them. This CDR3 has 15 amino acids. Germline CDR1 is KGHSH and CDR2 is LQKENI. CDR3 sequence reads: CASSPYEGSYNEQFF. DNA for the CDR3: TGTGCCAGCTCCCCTTACGAGGGCTCCTACAATGAGCAGTTCTTC.

This clonotype was detected many times. The chain uses TRBV20-1 and TRBJ2-7, with D perhaps given as TRBD1 or TRBD2 (5 bases each). Trimming stripped 6 bases from V and 2 bases from J, with 14 bases between. The CDR3 length is 13 residues. Germline CDR1 reads DFQATT; CDR2 reads SNEGSKA (reference sequence). CDR3 DNA: TGCAGTGCGCGGGCAGGGCTTCCCTACGAGCAGTACTTC. It yields the protein CSARAGLPYEQYF.

This clonotype was seen only once. The rearrangement joins TRBV12-3 or TRBV12-4 to TRBJ1-5, with D unresolved. V dropped 4 bases and J dropped 8 bases, with 18 bases sitting between them. The CDR3 is made up of 15 amino acids. This CDR3 reads CASSSNPGEGEPQHF. The CDR3 DNA is TGTGCCAGCAGTTCTAATCCGGGAGAGGGCGAGCCCCAGCATTTT.